These 30 T cell receptor beta chains originate from one sample sequenced in a study of blood T cell repertoires in COVID-19. Sequencing used immunoSEQ multiplex PCR; TCRdb keeps in-frame clones, though not all of them. This table has some 90,000 clones, roughly 87% appearing once. The sample taken for sequencing was peripheral blood. The receptors shown here come from a man aged 45 to 65 with acute or convalescent COVID-19.

The V and J genes are TRBV11-2 and TRBJ1-2; D ambiguous. CDR1 and CDR2 (germline): SGHAT, FQNNGV. Trimming stripped 3 bases from V and 3 bases from J, with 17 bases between. The CDR3 has 16 amino acids. CDR3 nucleotide sequence: TGTGCCAGCAGCTTTATCGGGAGTCAGGAAGACTATGGCTACACCTTC. It is translated as CASSFIGSQEDYGYTF.

V is TRBV7-2 and J is TRBJ2-1, with 9 positions matching TRBD1. Germline CDR1 and CDR2: SGHTA and FQGNSA. The CDR3 has 17 residues. V gave up 2 bases and J gave up 7 bases; unmatched junction bases: 12. CDR3 in DNA: TGTGCCAGCAGCTTAAGGCCCCCGGGACAGGGAGGGAATGAGCAGTTCTTC. It is translated as CASSLRPPGQGGNEQFF. The full variable domain, its missing parts supplied by reference TRBV7-2 and TRBJ2-1, is GAGVSQSPSNKVTEKGKDVELRCDPISGHTALYWYRQSLGQGLEFLIYFQGNSAPDKSGLPSDRFSAERTGGSVSTLTIQRTQQEDSAVYLCASSLRPPGQGGNEQFFGPGTRLTVL.

The chain combines TRBV4-2 with TRBJ2-1, with TRBD2 as a possible D gene (7 bases). V was clipped by 1 base and J by 8 bases, with 15 bases between them. The germline gives CDR1 LGHNA, CDR2 YNFKEQ. The CDR3 sequence is 15 residues long. The CDR3 spells CASSQGRGGRDEQFF. CDR3 DNA: TGTGCCAGCAGCCAAGGGAGGGGGGGCCGCGATGAGCAGTTCTTC.

The J gene is TRBJ1-2, the V gene TRBV9; no clear D gene. The CDR3 runs to 15 residues. The germline CDR1 and CDR2 sequences are SGDLS and YYNGEE. V was shortened by 0 bases and J by 5 bases, with 14 bases between the two germline ends. In nucleotides, the CDR3 is TGTGCCAGCAGCGTAGACACCAGAGGGTATTATGGCTACACCTTC. Translated: CASSVDTRGYYGYTF.

The J gene is TRBJ2-1, the V gene TRBV7-2; D is undetermined. Trimming cost V 3 bases and J 0 bases, with 9 bases left between them. The germline V gene has CDR1 SGHTA and CDR2 FQGNSA. There are 15 residues in the CDR3. CDR3 sequence (DNA): TGTGCCAGCAGCTTGGGCCCCGTCTCCTACAATGAGCAGTTCTTC. It specifies CASSLGPVSYNEQFF.

This chain uses TRBV6-5 with TRBJ2-1; maybe TRBD1 (5 bases). CDR3 length equals 15 residues. V lost 8 bases and J lost 0, with 14 bases in between. Germline V gives CDR1 MNHEY, CDR2 SVGAGI. The chain's CDR3 is CASQLGAHSYNEQFF. The DNA of the CDR3 is TGTGCCAGCCAACTTGGGGCCCACTCCTACAATGAGCAGTTCTTC.

The chain uses TRBV30 and TRBJ1-1; no reliable D call. This CDR3 is 14 amino acids long. V was pared by 1 base and J by 2 bases, with 11 bases between. Germline CDR1 reads GTSNPN; CDR2 reads SVGIG (reference sequence). CDR3 in DNA: TGTGCCTGGAGTGATTCCGTCGGTAACACTGAAGCTTTCTTT. Residues: CAWSDSVGNTEAFF.

The chain's CDR3 is CSVEAGRGDTQYF. The CDR3, as DNA: TGCAGCGTTGAGGCGGGGCGGGGAGATACGCAGTATTTT. The chain has TRBV29-1 and TRBJ2-3; tentative D call: TRBD2 (6 bases). The CDR3 runs to 13 residues. Trimming shortened V by 3 bases and J by 5 bases, and 12 bases separated the two germline ends. CDR1 is SQVTM and CDR2 is ANQGSEA in the germline V gene.

The chain combines TRBV5-4 with TRBJ2-3, with 7 bases lining up with TRBD2. V shed 4 bases, J shed 6 bases, and the junction held 8 bases outside the gene matches. In germline, CDR1 is SGHNT, CDR2 YYREEE (reference sequence). The CDR3 contains 14 residues. The CDR3 DNA follows: TGTGCCAGCAGCCTAAGCGGGATCGGGGATACGCAGTATTTT. Its protein is CASSLSGIGDTQYF.

The chain carries TRBV4-2 and TRBJ2-6; D is unresolved. There are 13 residues in the CDR3. The V end was cut by 7 bases, the J end by 3 bases, with 7 bases between. Germline values: CDR1 LGHNA, CDR2 YNFKEQ. As DNA, the CDR3 is TGTGCCAGCACCCCCGGTGGGGCCAACGTCCTGACTTTC. Residues: CASTPGGANVLTF.

This clone was observed a single time. The chain has TRBV7-9 and TRBJ1-6; TRBD1 agrees at 7 bases. V was clipped by 3 bases and J by 7 bases; unmatched bases: 9. The CDR3 runs 16 residues. Germline-derived CDR1 and CDR2 are SEHNR and FQNEAQ (reference sequence). CDR3 loop: CASSFEGAIGNSPLHF. The CDR3 region has the DNA TGTGCCAGCAGCTTTGAGGGGGCCATTGGGAATTCACCCCTCCACTTT.

The chain uses TRBV9 and TRBJ2-3; a weak D match, TRBD2 (6 bases). Germline lookup yields CDR1 SGDLS and CDR2 YYNGEE. Trimming removed 0 bases from V and 0 bases from J, with 11 bases in between. The CDR3 extends over 16 amino acids. In DNA form, the CDR3 reads TGTGCCAGCAGCGTAGGGGCTAGCGCGAGCACAGATACGCAGTATTTT. It encodes CASSVGASASTDTQYF.

The chain carries TRBV13 and TRBJ2-5; TRBD2 is a possible D gene (5 bases). Trimming left V 5 bases short and J 7 bases short, with 17 bases between. Germline CDR1 is PRHDT and CDR2 is FYEKMQ (reference sequence). This CDR3 is 14 amino acids long. Here the CDR3 DNA reads TGTGCCAGCAGCCAGACTGAGGTCGGGGTGACCCAGTACTTC. Encoded protein: CASSQTEVGVTQYF.

This rearrangement joins TRBV28 to TRBJ1-1; TRBD1 agrees at 8 bases. The V segment lost 3 bases and the J segment 4 bases; nucleotides outside the gene matches: 10. The CDR3 is made up of 16 amino acids. The germline V gene encodes CDR1 MDHEN and CDR2 SYDVKM. The CDR3 region is CASSLAAGGRGTEAFF. Here the CDR3 DNA reads TGTGCCAGCAGTTTGGCCGCAGGGGGCAGGGGCACTGAAGCTTTCTTT.

The chain recombines TRBV25-1 with TRBJ2-5; possibly TRBD2 for D (5 bases). CDR3 length equals 16 residues. Trimming removed 2 bases at V and 0 bases at J, with 13 bases between. The germline V gene has CDR1 MGHDK and CDR2 SYGVNS. The CDR3 DNA sequence: TGTGCCAGCAGTGAAGGCGGGCAGAAGTACCAAGAGACCCAGTACTTC. Translating it yields CASSEGGQKYQETQYF.

The chain joins TRBV5-5 to TRBJ1-1; maybe TRBD1 (6 bases). V lost 2 bases and J 5 bases, leaving 10 bases between the germline ends. CDR1 and CDR2 (germline): SGHKS, YYEKEE (reference sequence). The CDR3 totals 13 residues. The CDR3 nucleotides read TGTGCCAGCAGCTTCAGGGGAGAGACTGAAGCTTTCTTT. Residues: CASSFRGETEAFF.

The chain combines TRBV28 with TRBJ2-2; 10 bases fit TRBD2. The J segment lost 4 bases and the V segment lost 3 bases, leaving 11 bases of the junction unmatched. CDR1 and CDR2 (germline): MDHEN, SYDVKM. The CDR3 consists of 18 residues. The CDR3 coding sequence is TGTGCCAGCAGTTTGTCGTCGTTAGCGGGAGGAAGCACCGGGGAGCTGTTTTTT. It translates to CASSLSSLAGGSTGELFF. The full variable domain, with the rest looked up from reference TRBV28 and TRBJ2-2, is DVKVTQSSRYLVKRTGEKVFLECVQDMDHENMFWYRQDPGLGLRLIYFSYDVKMKEKGDIPEGYSVSREKKERFSLILESASTNQTSMYLCASSLSSLAGGSTGELFFGEGSRLTVL.

The chain has TRBV5-1 and TRBJ1-4, with D perhaps matching TRBD1 (6 bases). Germline V gene sequence: CDR1 SGHRS, CDR2 YFSETQ. V lost 2 bases, J lost 3 bases, and 11 bases lay in between. This CDR3 comprises 15 residues. The CDR3 sequence is CASSLGGTANEKLFF. The CDR3, as DNA: TGCGCCAGCAGCTTAGGGGGTACGGCTAATGAAAAACTGTTTTTT.

The rearrangement links TRBV2 to TRBJ1-2, with TRBD1 matching 8 bases. The CDR3 loop spans 14 amino acids. Per the germline V gene, CDR1 is SNHLY and CDR2 is FYNNEI. V shed 5 bases and J 4 bases; nucleotides not matched to a gene: 6. The CDR3 region has the DNA TGTGCCAGCAGTCCGGACAGGGCTTCCTATGGCTACACCTTC. This translates into CASSPDRASYGYTF. Complete variable domain (other parts from reference TRBV2 and TRBJ1-2): EPEVTQTPSHQVTQMGQEVILRCVPISNHLYFYWYRQILGQKVEFLVSFYNNEISEKSEIFDDQFSVERPDGSNFTLKIRSTKLEDSAMYFCASSPDRASYGYTFGSGTRLTVV.

This clone was counted a few times. This sequence joins TRBV24-1 and TRBJ1-5, with TRBD1 identical over 7 bases. CDR3 length: 14 residues. V was pared by 11 bases and J by 3 bases, with 9 bases of the junction left unmatched. Germline values: CDR1 KGHDR, CDR2 SFDVKD. This CDR3 reads CAIAETGINQPQHF. The CDR3, as DNA: TGTGCCATTGCCGAGACAGGGATCAATCAGCCCCAGCATTTT.

The chain uses TRBV19 and TRBJ2-3, with 9 bases matching TRBD2. Unmatched junction bases numbered 13, after V lost 7 bases and J lost 5 bases. Germline lookup yields CDR1 LNHDA and CDR2 SQIVND (reference sequence). This CDR3 is 16 amino acids long. DNA for the CDR3: TGTGCCAGTACCACTAGGAGCGGGGGGAGTGGAGATACGCAGTATTTT. Translation: CASTTRSGGSGDTQYF.

V gene TRBV2 combines with J gene TRBJ1-3, with 7 nucleotides matching TRBD1. Losses at the gene ends were 3 bases for V and 0 bases for J; bases not matched to a gene: 8. Germline V gene data show CDR1 as SNHLY and CDR2 as FYNNEI. The CDR3 is made up of 17 amino acids. In nucleotides, the CDR3 is TGTGCCAGCAGTGATGTCGGACAGGATCTCTCTGGAAACACCATATATTTT. Encoded protein: CASSDVGQDLSGNTIYF. The entire variable domain, with the rest obtained from reference TRBV2 and TRBJ1-3, is as follows: EPEVTQTPSHQVTQMGQEVILRCVPISNHLYFYWYRQILGQKVEFLVSFYNNEISEKSEIFDDQFSVERPDGSNFTLKIRSTKLEDSAMYFCASSDVGQDLSGNTIYFGEGSWLTVV.

The chain is built from TRBV6-2 or TRBV6-3 and TRBJ2-4, with TRBD2 identical over 9 bases. Germline lookup yields CDR1 MNHEY and CDR2 SVGEGT. V gave up 0 bases and J gave up 0 bases; unmatched junction bases: 12. CDR3 length equals 20 residues. This CDR3 is CASSYSTGRTSEVAKNIQYF. CDR3 bases: TGTGCCAGCAGTTACTCGACAGGGAGGACTAGCGAGGTAGCCAAAAACATTCAGTACTTC.

This CDR3 is CASSHPGVSYNEQFF. As DNA, the CDR3 is TGTGCCAGCAGCCACCCCGGGGTGTCCTACAATGAGCAGTTCTTC. The rearrangement links TRBV7-2 to TRBJ2-1; the D gene is possibly TRBD2 (5 bases). V dropped 5 bases and J dropped 1 base, with 12 bases sitting between them. Germline CDR1 SGHTA, CDR2 FQGNSA. The CDR3 consists of 15 residues.

The chain has TRBV11-2 and TRBJ2-1, with a weak D call TRBD2 (7 bases). Germline CDR1 is SGHAT and CDR2 is FQNNGV. The CDR3 extends over 14 amino acids. V lost 3 bases and J 7 bases, leaving 13 bases between the germline ends. CDR3 coding DNA: TGTGCCAGCAGCTTGGGGGGGGCTCGGAATGAGCAGTTCTTC. It specifies CASSLGGARNEQFF.

The chain recombines TRBV4-1 with TRBJ2-7; 7 bases align to TRBD1. Germline CDR1 MGHRA, CDR2 YSYEKL. CDR3 length: 16 amino acids. After removal of 1 base from V and 2 bases from J, the junction contained 8 bases not matched to a gene. This chain's CDR3 is CASSQASTGSPYEQYF. CDR3 sequence (DNA): TGCGCCAGCAGCCAAGCTTCGACAGGGAGCCCCTACGAGCAGTACTTC.

This clone was recorded only once. The chain uses TRBV19 and TRBJ1-1; 8 positions match TRBD1. V lost 4 bases and J lost 6; bases outside the gene matches: 1. The germline gives CDR1 LNHDA, CDR2 SQIVND (reference sequence). There are 12 residues in the CDR3. This CDR3 is CASSTRGPEAFF. The CDR3 DNA reads as TGTGCCAGTAGTACCAGGGGGCCTGAAGCTTTCTTT.

The chain combines TRBV4-3 with TRBJ1-6; weak D call: TRBD1 (6 bases). Germline assignment: CDR1 LGHNA and CDR2 YSLEER. V lost 4 bases and J lost 1, with 8 bases in between. This CDR3 comprises 15 residues. CDR3: CASSPGQSYNSPLHF. Written as DNA, the CDR3 is TGCGCCAGCAGCCCAGGACAGTCCTATAATTCACCCCTCCACTTT.

This chain links TRBV12-3 or TRBV12-4 with TRBJ1-6, with TRBD1 as a possible D gene (6 bases). Deletions cut 2 bases from V and 9 bases from J, with 8 bases between. CDR3 length: 13 amino acids. CDR3 sequence: CASSLQGSSPLHF. The CDR3 nucleotides read TGTGCCAGCAGTTTACAGGGGAGTTCACCCCTCCACTTT.

V is TRBV19 and J is TRBJ1-1; the match to TRBD1 covers 8 bases. This CDR3 contains 14 residues. J was trimmed by 6 bases and V by 9 bases; bases with no gene match: 12. Germline values: CDR1 LNHDA, CDR2 SQIVND (reference sequence). The CDR3 region is CASLADREAAEAFF. In DNA form, the CDR3 reads TGTGCCAGCCTCGCGGACAGGGAGGCGGCTGAAGCTTTCTTT.